These 19 T cell receptor beta chains were all obtained from the same sample, sequenced in a study of cytomegalovirus exposure and HLA in healthy donors. The study ran its PCR with 60 Vbeta and 13 Jbeta primers. Sequencing used immunoSEQ multiplex PCR; TCRdb keeps in-frame clones, though not all of them. The sample yields roughly 180,000 clones, about 80% seen once. The sample taken for sequencing was PBMCs. Source of these receptors: a woman aged 18-30 years in good health and CMV-seropositive.

The chain joins TRBV10-2 to TRBJ2-2; the match to TRBD2 covers 8 bases. The CDR3 length is 16 residues. Germline V gene data show CDR1 as WSHSY and CDR2 as SAAADI. The V segment lost 11 bases and the J segment 5 bases; nucleotides outside the gene matches: 16. The CDR3 spells CAVHLAGPRRTGELFF. The CDR3 DNA reads as TGCGCCGTTCACCTAGCGGGTCCACGTCGGACCGGGGAGCTGTTTTTT.

The J gene is TRBJ2-3, the V gene TRBV4-2; TRBD2 aligns across 9 bases. This CDR3 is built from 15 residues. Germline CDR1 reads LGHNA; CDR2 reads YNFKEQ. The ends lost 4 bases at V and 1 base at J; junction bases unmatched: 3. The CDR3 sequence: CASSLSGGGTDTQYF. DNA for the CDR3: TGTGCCAGCAGCCTTAGCGGGGGTGGCACAGATACGCAGTATTTT.

This chain uses TRBV6-1 with TRBJ1-4, with D maybe TRBD1 (6 bases). Trimming left V 9 bases short and J 1 base short, with 15 bases between. Germline V lookup: CDR1 MNHNS, CDR2 SASEGT. The CDR3 consists of 15 residues. The CDR3 DNA reads as TGTGCCAGTACAGGGTTATCGGGAACTAATGAAAAACTGTTTTTT. Amino acids: CASTGLSGTNEKLFF.

This rearrangement joins TRBV9 to TRBJ1-1, with D unresolved. The ends were cut back, 4 bases at V and 6 bases at J, with 16 bases in the middle. The germline V gene encodes CDR1 SGDLS and CDR2 YYNGEE. This CDR3 contains 14 residues. The CDR3 DNA reads as TGTGCCAGCAGCCCCCATGGAGAGGGTTCTGAAGCTTTCTTT. This codes for CASSPHGEGSEAFF. Using reference TRBV9 and TRBJ1-1 for the parts outside the CDR3, the full variable domain is DSGVTQTPKHLITATGQRVTLRCSPRSGDLSVYWYQQSLDQGLQFLIQYYNGEERAKGNILERFSAQQFPDLHSELNLSSLELGDSALYFCASSPHGEGSEAFFGQGTRLTVV.

The V gene is TRBV5-6, the J gene TRBJ2-1; no reliable D call. Germline loops: CDR1 SGHDT, CDR2 YYEEEE. V was shortened by 2 bases and J by 0 bases, with 12 bases between the two germline ends. CDR3 length equals 16 residues. CDR3 DNA: TGTGCCAGCAGCTTACTTCGCCTTTACTCCTACAATGAGCAGTTCTTC. It specifies CASSLLRLYSYNEQFF.

Points on this clone: A read error may produce the germline difference seen at one junction end. The chain recombines TRBV7-7 with TRBJ1-1; D possibly corresponds to TRBD1 (5 bases). This CDR3 region has 15 residues. The V gene's germline CDR1 is SSHAT and CDR2 FNYEAQ (reference sequence). CDR3 nucleotide sequence: TGTGCTAGCAGCCTACCCAGACAGACGAACACTGAAGCTTTCTTT. Amino acids: CASSLPRQTNTEAFF.

The V gene is TRBV6-1, the J gene TRBJ2-1; TRBD1 matches 8 bases. CDR1 MNHNS and CDR2 SASEGT come from the germline V gene. The V segment lost 3 bases and the J segment 6 bases; nucleotides outside the gene matches: 7. The CDR3 length is 15 residues. The CDR3 sequence: CASSESRGLFNEQFF. The CDR3 nucleotides are TGTGCCAGCAGTGAGTCCAGGGGGCTCTTCAATGAGCAGTTCTTC.

Here the CDR3 DNA reads TGTGCCAGCAGCTTAGGGGACAGGGAGTGGACAGATACGCAGTATTTT. It codes for CASSLGDREWTDTQYF. The rearrangement links TRBV7-9 to TRBJ2-3; 9 positions agree with TRBD1. The V gene's germline CDR1 is SEHNR and CDR2 FQNEAQ (reference sequence). V lost 1 base, J lost 3 bases, and 5 bases stayed unmatched. The CDR3 extends over 16 amino acids.

This clone was seen just once. The CDR3 DNA is TGCAGCGTCCCTGGACTAGCGGGGGGTTCCTTTACAGATACGCAGTATTTT. Amino acids: CSVPGLAGGSFTDTQYF. The chain employs TRBV29-1 and TRBJ2-3, with 14 bases lining up with TRBD2. The CDR3 is 17 amino acids. Trimming cost V 6 bases and J 3 bases; bases outside gene matches: 11. The germline V gene encodes CDR1 SQVTM and CDR2 ANQGSEA.

The chain combines TRBV10-1 with TRBJ1-1; D remains ambiguous. Germline values: CDR1 WNHNN, CDR2 SYGVQD (reference sequence). With 3 bases removed from V and 4 bases from J, the gap between germline ends came to 12 bases. This CDR3 comprises 14 residues. This CDR3 reads CASSEREGSTEAFF. The CDR3 nucleotides are TGCGCCAGCAGTGAAAGGGAGGGCAGCACTGAAGCTTTCTTT.

The rearrangement joins TRBV7-9 to TRBJ1-2, with 9 bases matching TRBD1. The germline gives CDR1 SEHNR, CDR2 FQNEAQ (reference sequence). CDR3 length: 15 amino acids. J was trimmed by 0 bases and V by 5 bases; bases with no gene match: 4. CDR3 coding DNA: TGTGCCAGCAGCGATACAGGGGGCCCTAACTATGGCTACACCTTC. Residues: CASSDTGGPNYGYTF.

The CDR3 DNA sequence: TGCGCCAGCAGCATAGGGGCCTACGAGCAGTACTTC. Translation: CASSIGAYEQYF. The chain combines TRBV5-1 with TRBJ2-7; D perhaps matches TRBD1 (5 bases). Between the trimmed V and J ends, which lost 4 bases and 2 bases, there was a span of 7 bases. Germline V gene data show CDR1 as SGHRS and CDR2 as YFSETQ. The CDR3 length is 12 residues.

V and J are TRBV5-1 and TRBJ2-5, with TRBD1 matching over 10 bases. Near its end, the DNA agrees better with TRBJ2-7, so the J call may be wrong. Germline CDR1 SGHRS, CDR2 YFSETQ. The CDR3 is made up of 14 amino acids. CDR3 sequence (DNA): TGCGCCAGCAGCTCCGGGACAGGGGATTACGAGCAGTACTTC. Its translation is CASSSGTGDYEQYF.

The V gene is TRBV7-9, the J gene TRBJ2-5, with 9 bases fitting TRBD2. V shed 3 bases, J shed 3 bases, and the junction held 2 bases outside the gene matches. This CDR3 contains 14 residues. Germline loops: CDR1 SEHNR, CDR2 FQNEAQ (reference sequence). Written as DNA, the CDR3 is TGTGCCAGCAGCTTGGGGACTAGCAAAGAGACCCAGTACTTC. Translated, it gives CASSLGTSKETQYF.

In DNA form, the CDR3 reads TGTGCCAGCAGTTACCCGACTAGCGGGGACAATGAGCAGTTCTTC. This gives the protein CASSYPTSGDNEQFF. V and J are TRBV6-5 and TRBJ2-1; 11 nucleotides align to TRBD2. V shed 2 bases, J shed 5 bases, and the junction held 2 bases outside the gene matches. This CDR3 contains 15 residues. Germline-derived CDR1 and CDR2 are MNHEY and SVGAGI.

The chain uses TRBV5-1 and TRBJ1-1; D uncertain. V gave up 4 bases and J gave up 3 bases, with 10 bases separating them. This CDR3 is 13 amino acids long. The germline gives CDR1 SGHRS, CDR2 YFSETQ. The CDR3 DNA reads as TGCGCCAGCAGCGCCCTTTCGGACACTGAAGCTTTCTTT. Residues: CASSALSDTEAFF.

V usage is TRBV30 and J usage is TRBJ2-4, with a weak D call TRBD2 (5 bases). The CDR3 has 16 amino acids. Trimming cost V 0 bases and J 1 base, with 13 bases left between them. Germline lookup yields CDR1 GTSNPN and CDR2 SVGIG (reference sequence). Here the CDR3 reads CAWSVPRELAKNIQYF. The CDR3 coding sequence is TGTGCCTGGAGTGTACCTCGGGAATTGGCCAAAAACATTCAGTACTTC.

This chain joins TRBV7-2 and TRBJ2-4, with 8 bases lining up with TRBD1. The V gene end was trimmed by 5 bases and the J gene end by 1 base; junction bases not matched to a gene: 4. In germline, CDR1 is SGHTA, CDR2 FQGNSA. CDR3 length: 15 amino acids. CDR3 sequence: CASSPRDRAKNIQYF. The CDR3 DNA reads TGTGCCAGCAGCCCAAGGGACAGGGCCAAAAACATTCAGTACTTC.

CDR3 amino acids: CASSLGGNRRGNNEQFF. DNA for the CDR3: TGTGCCAGCAGTCTAGGAGGGAATAGGCGGGGGAACAATGAGCAGTTCTTC. The V call is TRBV11-3, the J call TRBJ2-1; 7 nucleotides align to TRBD2. Per the germline V gene, CDR1 is SGHNT and CDR2 is YENEEA. V lost 6 bases and J lost 5; bases outside the gene matches: 16. CDR3 length: 17 amino acids.